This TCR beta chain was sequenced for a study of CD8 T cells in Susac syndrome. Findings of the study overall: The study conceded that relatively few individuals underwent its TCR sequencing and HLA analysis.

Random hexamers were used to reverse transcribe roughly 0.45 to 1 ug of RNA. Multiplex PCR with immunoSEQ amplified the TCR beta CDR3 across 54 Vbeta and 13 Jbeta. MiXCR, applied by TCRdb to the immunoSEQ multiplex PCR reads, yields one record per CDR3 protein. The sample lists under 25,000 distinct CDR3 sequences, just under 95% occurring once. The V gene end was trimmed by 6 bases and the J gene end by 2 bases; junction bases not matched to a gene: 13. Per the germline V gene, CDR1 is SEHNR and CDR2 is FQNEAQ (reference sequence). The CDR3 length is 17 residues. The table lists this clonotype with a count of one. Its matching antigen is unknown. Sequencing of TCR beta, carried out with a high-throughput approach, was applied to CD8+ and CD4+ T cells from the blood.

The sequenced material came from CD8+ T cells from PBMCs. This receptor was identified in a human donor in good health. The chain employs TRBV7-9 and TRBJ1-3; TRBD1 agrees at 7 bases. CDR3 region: CASSLQGNGRTGNTIYF. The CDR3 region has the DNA TGTGCCAGCAGTTTACAGGGGAATGGCCGTACTGGAAACACCATATATTTT.